This TCR beta chain was profiled in a study of chemoradiotherapy in HPV16-positive cancers. The CDR3 is 17 amino acids. V gave up 3 bases and J gave up 4 bases; unmatched junction bases: 7. The germline gives CDR1 KGHSH, CDR2 LQKENI. Produced via immunoSEQ multiplex PCR; TCRdb's table is partial and in-frame only. This table holds some 14,000 clones, roughly 74% found once. The specimen was collected from a patient who underwent chemoradiotherapy. This chain links TRBV18 with TRBJ2-5; TRBD2 matches at 14 bases. This receptor was taken from a human donor with HPV-associated anogenital cancer. The chain's CDR3 is CASSPNRLAGGGETQYF. The CDR3 coding sequence is TGTGCCAGCTCACCGAACAGACTAGCGGGAGGGGGAGAGACCCAGTACTTC.